This TCR beta chain came from a study of OX40 agonist ivuxolimab in advanced cancers. Across the study: Patients in the trial were receiving intravenous ivuxolimab every 2 weeks, at doses of 0.01 to 10 mg/kg. Partial responses were seen in three patients, one with hepatocellular carcinoma and two with cutaneous melanoma.

Measured with immunoSEQ multiplex PCR; TCRdb has only the in-frame clones, and not every one. This sample has 20,000 to 25,000 clones, with roughly nine tenths found just once. Notes on this clone: As yet, its antigen is unknown.

Overall study findings and caveats: The antigens recognized by the expanded peripheral T cells, that is their antigen specificity, were not determined.

Sampling times: baseline, cycle 4 day 1, cycle 7 day 1. The source is an adult with an advanced solid tumor such as melanoma, head and neck, liver or kidney cancer. The sequencing used CD4+ or CD8+ T cells sorted from blood, collected in a trial of the OX40 agonist ivuxolimab.

The CDR3 bases are TGCGCCAGCAGTGGCGGGACTAGCCCCAGCTCCTACAATGAGCAGTTCTTC. Protein product: CASSGGTSPSSYNEQFF. The chain uses TRBV10-1 and TRBJ2-1, with 9 bases that match TRBD2. The CDR3 length is 17 residues. The junction had 7 bases not matched to a gene; V was cut back by 4 bases and J by 0 bases. Germline assignment: CDR1 WNHNN and CDR2 SYGVQD (reference sequence).